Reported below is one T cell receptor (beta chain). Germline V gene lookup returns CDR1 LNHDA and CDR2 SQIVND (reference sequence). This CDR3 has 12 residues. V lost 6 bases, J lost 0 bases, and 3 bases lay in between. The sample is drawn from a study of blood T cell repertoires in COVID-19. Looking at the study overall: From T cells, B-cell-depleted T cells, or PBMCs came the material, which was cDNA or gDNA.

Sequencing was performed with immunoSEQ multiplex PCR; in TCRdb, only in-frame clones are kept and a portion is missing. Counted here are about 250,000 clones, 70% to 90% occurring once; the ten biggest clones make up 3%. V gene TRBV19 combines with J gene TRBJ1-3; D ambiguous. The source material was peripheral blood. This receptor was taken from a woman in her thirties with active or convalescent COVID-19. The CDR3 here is CASSGSGNTIYF. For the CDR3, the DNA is TGTGCCAGTAGCGGCTCTGGAAACACCATATATTTT.